A single T cell receptor (beta chain) is shown here with its context. V lost 1 base and J 1 base, leaving 9 bases between the germline ends. Germline lookup yields CDR1 SGHDT and CDR2 YYEEEE. The CDR3 runs 14 residues. Clones were read by immunoSEQ multiplex PCR, and TCRdb kept only the in-frame ones, dropping some. The sample records approximately 110,000 clones, around 83% being singletons. The data were obtained in a study of blood T cell repertoires in COVID-19. Study in general: Samples representing acute and convalescent COVID-19 were sourced from the United States, Italy and Spain. PBMCs, B-cell-depleted T cells, or T cells were the source of the cDNA or gDNA that made up the material.

This TCR derives from a human donor in a cohort sampled during active COVID-19. Sequencing was done on a sample of peripheral blood. The chain carries TRBV5-6 and TRBJ2-7; D gene unclear. DNA of the CDR3: TGTGCCAGCAGCTTGATCGCAGGATCCTACGAGCAGTACTTC. Its translation is CASSLIAGSYEQYF.